This T cell receptor (beta chain) was recovered during a study of graft-versus-host responses after intestinal transplantation. Study-wide findings and caveats: An association linked early post-transplant HvG declines with peak circulating GvH clone levels.

Plates contained around 200,000 CFSE-labeled responder cells and around 200,000 irradiated, violet-dye-labeled stimulator cells. A sort after the reaction isolated proliferating CFSE-low CD3+CD4+ and CD3+CD8+ responders. TCRdb's copy holds only in-frame clones and misses some; the assay was immunoSEQ multiplex PCR. The table has roughly 13,000 clones, approximately 30% seen once. The clonotype was recovered from a human patient who received an intestinal transplant. The sequences come from alloreactive CD4+ T cells from a mixed lymphocyte reaction culture, collected before intestinal transplant. Described subset: CFSE-low proliferating T cells sorted from approximately 6-day pre-transplant mixed lymphocyte reaction (GvH or HvG direction).

The CDR3 region is CASSRQGWGSYEQYF. The CDR3 DNA reads TGTGCCAGTAGTCGACAGGGATGGGGGTCCTACGAGCAGTACTTC. The chain employs TRBV19 and TRBJ2-7; TRBD1 matches at 7 bases. V lost 5 bases to trimming and J lost 1 base; unmatched junction nucleotides: 8. The CDR3 length is 15 residues. CDR1 is LNHDA, CDR2 SQIVND, per germline (reference sequence). The full variable domain, rest sourced from reference TRBV19 and TRBJ2-7, is DGGITQSPKYLFRKEGQNVTLSCEQNLNHDAMYWYRQDPGQGLRLIYYSQIVNDFQKGDIAEGYSVSREKKESFPLTVTSAQKNPTAFYLCASSRQGWGSYEQYFGPGTRLTVT.